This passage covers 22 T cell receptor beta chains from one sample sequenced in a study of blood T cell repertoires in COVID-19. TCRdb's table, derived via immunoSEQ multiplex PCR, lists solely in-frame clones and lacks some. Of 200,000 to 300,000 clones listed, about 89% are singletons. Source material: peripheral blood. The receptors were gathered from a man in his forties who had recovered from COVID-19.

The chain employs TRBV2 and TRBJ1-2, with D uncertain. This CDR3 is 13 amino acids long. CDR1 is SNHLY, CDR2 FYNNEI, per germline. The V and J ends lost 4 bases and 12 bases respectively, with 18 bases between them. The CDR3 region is CASSVGQRMVDTF. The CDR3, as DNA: TGTGCCAGCAGTGTTGGGCAGCGGATGGTTGACACCTTC. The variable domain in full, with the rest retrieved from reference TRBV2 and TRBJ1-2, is EPEVTQTPSHQVTQMGQEVILRCVPISNHLYFYWYRQILGQKVEFLVSFYNNEISEKSEIFDDQFSVERPDGSNFTLKIRSTKLEDSAMYFCASSVGQRMVDTFGSGTRLTVV.

The CDR3 region is CASSLRLAGGLNYNEQFF. CDR3 in DNA: TGCGCCAGCAGCTTACGGCTAGCGGGAGGGCTCAACTACAATGAGCAGTTCTTC. The J gene is TRBJ2-1, the V gene TRBV5-1; 12 positions agree with TRBD2. Germline assignment: CDR1 SGHRS and CDR2 YFSETQ. V was pared by 2 bases and J by 3 bases, with 9 bases of the junction left unmatched. The CDR3 sequence is 18 residues long. The variable domain in full, with the rest retrieved from reference TRBV5-1 and TRBJ2-1, is KAGVTQTPRYLIKTRGQQVTLSCSPISGHRSVSWYQQTPGQGLQFLFEYFSETQRNKGNFPGRFSGRQFSNSRSEMNVSTLELGDSALYLCASSLRLAGGLNYNEQFFGPGTRLTVL.

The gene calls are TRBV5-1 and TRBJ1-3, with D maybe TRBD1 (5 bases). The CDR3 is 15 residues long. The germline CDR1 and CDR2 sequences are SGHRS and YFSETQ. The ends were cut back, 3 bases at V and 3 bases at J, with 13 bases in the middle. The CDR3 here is CASSSNGGFGNTIYF. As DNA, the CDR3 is TGCGCCAGCAGCTCCAACGGGGGATTTGGAAACACCATATATTTT. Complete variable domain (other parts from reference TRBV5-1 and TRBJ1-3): KAGVTQTPRYLIKTRGQQVTLSCSPISGHRSVSWYQQTPGQGLQFLFEYFSETQRNKGNFPGRFSGRQFSNSRSEMNVSTLELGDSALYLCASSSNGGFGNTIYFGEGSWLTVV.

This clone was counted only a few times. CDR3 DNA sequence: TGTGCCAGTAGCTATACAGGGGGCGTATTGGGTCAGCCCCAGCATTTT. Encoded protein: CASSYTGGVLGQPQHF. The chain employs TRBV19 and TRBJ1-5, with 9 bases lining up with TRBD1. The junction had 12 bases not matched to a gene; V was cut back by 6 bases and J by 6 bases. The CDR3 extends over 16 amino acids. CDR1 is LNHDA and CDR2 is SQIVND in the germline V gene (reference sequence).

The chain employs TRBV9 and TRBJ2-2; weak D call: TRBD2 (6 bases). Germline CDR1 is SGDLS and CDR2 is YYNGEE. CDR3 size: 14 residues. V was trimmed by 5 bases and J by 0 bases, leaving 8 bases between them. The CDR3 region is CASRGGSNTGELFF. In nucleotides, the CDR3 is TGTGCCAGCAGGGGGGGTTCGAACACCGGGGAGCTGTTTTTT.

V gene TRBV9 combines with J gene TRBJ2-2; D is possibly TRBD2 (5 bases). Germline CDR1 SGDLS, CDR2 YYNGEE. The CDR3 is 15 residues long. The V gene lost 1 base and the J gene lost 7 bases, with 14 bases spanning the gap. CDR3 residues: CASSVSGGGGGELFF. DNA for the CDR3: TGTGCCAGCAGCGTATCTGGAGGTGGTGGCGGGGAGCTGTTTTTT. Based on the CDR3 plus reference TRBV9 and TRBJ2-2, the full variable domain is DSGVTQTPKHLITATGQRVTLRCSPRSGDLSVYWYQQSLDQGLQFLIQYYNGEERAKGNILERFSAQQFPDLHSELNLSSLELGDSALYFCASSVSGGGGGELFFGEGSRLTVL.

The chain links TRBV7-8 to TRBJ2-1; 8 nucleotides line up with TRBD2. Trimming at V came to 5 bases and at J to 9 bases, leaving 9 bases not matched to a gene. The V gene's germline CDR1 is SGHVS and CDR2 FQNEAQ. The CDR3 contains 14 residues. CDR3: CASSPTGGAGEQFF. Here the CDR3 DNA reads TGTGCCAGCAGCCCCACCGGGGGGGCGGGTGAGCAGTTCTTC.

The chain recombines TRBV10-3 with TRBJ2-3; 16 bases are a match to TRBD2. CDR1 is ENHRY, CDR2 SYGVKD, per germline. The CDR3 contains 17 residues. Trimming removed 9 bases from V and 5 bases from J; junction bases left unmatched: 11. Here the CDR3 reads CAIQTGTSGGVGDTQYF. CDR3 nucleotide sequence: TGTGCCATTCAAACCGGGACTAGCGGGGGGGTTGGAGATACGCAGTATTTT.

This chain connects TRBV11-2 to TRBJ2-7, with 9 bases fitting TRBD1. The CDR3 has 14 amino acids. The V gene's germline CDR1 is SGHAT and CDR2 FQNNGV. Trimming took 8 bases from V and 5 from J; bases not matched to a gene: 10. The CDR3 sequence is CASGGQGWFHEQYF. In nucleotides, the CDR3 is TGTGCCAGCGGTGGACAGGGGTGGTTCCACGAGCAGTACTTC.

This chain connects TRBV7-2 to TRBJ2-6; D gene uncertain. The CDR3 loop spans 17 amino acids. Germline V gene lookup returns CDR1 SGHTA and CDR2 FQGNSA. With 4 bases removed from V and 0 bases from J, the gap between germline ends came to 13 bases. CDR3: CASSSVRQVSGANVLTF. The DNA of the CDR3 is TGTGCCAGCAGCTCTGTAAGACAAGTCTCTGGGGCCAACGTCCTGACTTTC. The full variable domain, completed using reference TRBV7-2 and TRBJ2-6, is GAGVSQSPSNKVTEKGKDVELRCDPISGHTALYWYRQSLGQGLEFLIYFQGNSAPDKSGLPSDRFSAERTGGSVSTLTIQRTQQEDSAVYLCASSSVRQVSGANVLTFGAGSRLTVL.

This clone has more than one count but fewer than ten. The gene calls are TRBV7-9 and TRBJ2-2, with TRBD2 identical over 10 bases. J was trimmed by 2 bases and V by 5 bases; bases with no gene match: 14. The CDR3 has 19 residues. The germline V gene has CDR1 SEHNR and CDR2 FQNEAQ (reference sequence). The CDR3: CASSARDFRLAGNTGELFF. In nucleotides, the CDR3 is TGTGCCAGCAGCGCCCGGGACTTCCGACTAGCGGGTAACACCGGGGAGCTGTTTTTT.

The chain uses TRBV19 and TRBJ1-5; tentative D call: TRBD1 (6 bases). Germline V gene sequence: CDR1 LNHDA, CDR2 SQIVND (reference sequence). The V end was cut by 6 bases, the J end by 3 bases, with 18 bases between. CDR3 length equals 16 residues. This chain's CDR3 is CASSLTGTAINQPQHF. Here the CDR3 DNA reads TGTGCCAGTAGCCTAACAGGGACCGCGATCAATCAGCCCCAGCATTTT.

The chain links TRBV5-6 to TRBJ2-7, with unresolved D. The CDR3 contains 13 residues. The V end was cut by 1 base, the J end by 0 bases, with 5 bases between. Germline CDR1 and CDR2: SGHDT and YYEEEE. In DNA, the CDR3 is TGTGCCAGCAGCTTGTCCCGCTCCTACGAGCAGTACTTC. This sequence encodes CASSLSRSYEQYF.

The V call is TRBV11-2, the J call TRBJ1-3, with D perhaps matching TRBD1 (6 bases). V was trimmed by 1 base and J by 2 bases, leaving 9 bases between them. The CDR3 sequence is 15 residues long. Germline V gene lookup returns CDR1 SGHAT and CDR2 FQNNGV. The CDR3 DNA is TGTGCCAGCAGCTTAGCGGGGGGCACTGGAAACACCATATATTTT. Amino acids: CASSLAGGTGNTIYF.

The CDR3 DNA sequence: TGTGCCAGCAGCTTAGAAGCTAGCGGGGTACGAGAGACCCAGTACTTC. This gives the protein CASSLEASGVRETQYF. The chain uses TRBV7-7 and TRBJ2-5; 9 bases agree with TRBD2. Per the germline V gene, CDR1 is SSHAT and CDR2 is FNYEAQ (reference sequence). The V segment lost 1 base and the J segment 4 bases; nucleotides outside the gene matches: 7. The CDR3 spans 16 residues.

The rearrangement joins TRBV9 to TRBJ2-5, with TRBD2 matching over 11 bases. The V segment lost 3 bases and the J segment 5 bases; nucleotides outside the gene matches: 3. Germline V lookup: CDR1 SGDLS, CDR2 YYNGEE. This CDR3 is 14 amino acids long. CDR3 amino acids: CASSATSGTETQYF. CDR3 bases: TGTGCCAGCAGCGCGACTAGCGGGACGGAGACCCAGTACTTC.

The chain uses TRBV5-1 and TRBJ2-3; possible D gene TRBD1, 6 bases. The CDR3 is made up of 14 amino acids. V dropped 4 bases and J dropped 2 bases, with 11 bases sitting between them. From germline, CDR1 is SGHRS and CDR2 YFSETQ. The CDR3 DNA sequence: TGCGCCAGCAGCCCGGGACAATTCACAGATACGCAGTATTTT. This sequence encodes CASSPGQFTDTQYF.

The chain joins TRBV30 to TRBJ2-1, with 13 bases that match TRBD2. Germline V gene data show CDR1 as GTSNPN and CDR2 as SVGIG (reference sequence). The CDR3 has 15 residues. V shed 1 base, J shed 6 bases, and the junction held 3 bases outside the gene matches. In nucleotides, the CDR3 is TGTGCCTGGAGTGGGGGACTAGCGGGACTCAATGAGCAGTTCTTC. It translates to CAWSGGLAGLNEQFF.

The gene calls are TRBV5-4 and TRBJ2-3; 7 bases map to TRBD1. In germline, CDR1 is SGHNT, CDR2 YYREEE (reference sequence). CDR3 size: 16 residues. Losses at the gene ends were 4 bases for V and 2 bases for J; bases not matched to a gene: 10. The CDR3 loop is CASSGPGTEDTDTQYF. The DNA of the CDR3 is TGTGCCAGCAGCGGTCCCGGGACAGAGGACACAGATACGCAGTATTTT.

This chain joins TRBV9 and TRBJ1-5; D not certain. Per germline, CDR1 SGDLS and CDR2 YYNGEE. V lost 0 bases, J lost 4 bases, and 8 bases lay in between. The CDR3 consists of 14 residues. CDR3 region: CASSVGAGNQPQHF. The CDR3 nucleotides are TGTGCCAGCAGCGTAGGGGCAGGTAATCAGCCCCAGCATTTT.

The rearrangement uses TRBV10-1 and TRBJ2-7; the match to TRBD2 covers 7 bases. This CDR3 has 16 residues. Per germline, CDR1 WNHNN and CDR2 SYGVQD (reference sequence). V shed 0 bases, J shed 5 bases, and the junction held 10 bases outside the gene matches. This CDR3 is CASSESGRAPNHEQYF. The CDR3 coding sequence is TGCGCCAGCAGTGAGTCGGGGAGGGCCCCCAACCACGAGCAGTACTTC.

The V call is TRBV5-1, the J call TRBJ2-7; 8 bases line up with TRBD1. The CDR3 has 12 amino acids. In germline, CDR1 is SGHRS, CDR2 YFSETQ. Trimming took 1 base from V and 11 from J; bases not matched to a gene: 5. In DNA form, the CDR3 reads TGCGCCAGCAGCTTGTACCAGGACAGGGAGTACTTC. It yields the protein CASSLYQDREYF.